A selection of T cell receptor beta chains follows, all from one sample in a study of T cells in Graves' hyperthyroidism and ophthalmopathy. MiXCR, applied by TCRdb to the multiplex PCR reads, yields one record per CDR3 protein. The sample lists a few hundred thousand distinct CDR3 sequences, around 46% occurring once. Sequencing was performed on peripheral blood or thyroid tissue (not recorded which). All receptors derive from a woman under 30 with Graves' hyperthyroidism. Each CDR3 is given with its conserved first and last residue. A D gene is named only where the DNA matches it firmly. Rows may omit the clone size; those that give it use once, few, many or a size class.

CDR3: CASRSRGGYGYTF; DNA: TGTGCCAGCAGGTCCAGGGGAGGCTATGGCTACACCTTC; D: .; J: TRBJ1-2; V: TRBV7-9; size: few
CDR3: CASSSGQIGYEQYF; DNA: TGTGCCAGCAGCTCCGGACAAATAGGGTACGAGCAGTACTTC; D: .; J: TRBJ2-7; V: TRBV7-8; size: few
CDR3: CASSFHRGAVNTEAFF; DNA: TGTGCCAGCAGCTTCCACCGGGGCGCGGTGAACACTGAAGCTTTCTTT; D: .; J: TRBJ1-1; V: TRBV7-9; size: .
CDR3: CSAPGGVLETQYF; DNA: TGCAGTGCTCCAGGGGGCGTCTTGGAGACCCAGTACTTC; D: TRBD1; J: TRBJ2-5; V: TRBV20-1; size: .
CDR3: CATASGGRVF; DNA: TGTGCAACCGCTAGCGGGGGGCGGGTCTTC; D: TRBD2; J: TRBJ2-1; V: TRBV7-6; size: .
CDR3: CASSQGTGTNEKLFF; DNA: TGTGCCAGCAGCCAAGGGACAGGAACTAATGAAAAACTGTTTTTT; D: TRBD1; J: TRBJ1-4; V: TRBV14; size: few
CDR3: CSVVDAGETQYF; DNA: TGCAGCGTTGTAGATGCAGGGGAGACCCAGTACTTC; D: .; J: TRBJ2-5; V: TRBV29-1; size: .
CDR3: CASRRIGDTEAFF; DNA: TGTGCCAGCAGACGTATAGGGGACACTGAAGCTTTCTTT; D: .; J: TRBJ1-1; V: TRBV7-3; size: .
CDR3: CASSDPQTGLGGYTF; DNA: TGTGCCAGCAGTGACCCCCAGACAGGGTTGGGTGGCTACACCTTC; D: TRBD1; J: TRBJ1-2; V: TRBV25-1; size: once
CDR3: CSAQAGVTNTEAFF; DNA: TGCAGTGCTCAAGCGGGAGTCACGAACACTGAAGCTTTCTTT; D: .; J: TRBJ1-1; V: TRBV20-1; size: few
CDR3: CASSLEVTGGQGYTF; DNA: TGCGCCAGCAGCTTGGAAGTCACAGGGGGCCAGGGCTACACCTTC; D: TRBD1; J: TRBJ1-2; V: TRBV5-1; size: few
CDR3: CASSEVSGSNQPQHF; DNA: TGTGCCAGCAGTGAGGTTTCCGGGAGCAATCAGCCCCAGCATTTT; D: .; J: TRBJ1-5; V: TRBV2; size: many
CDR3: CSSPTGGWPQHF; DNA: TGCAGCTCACCGACAGGGGGCTGGCCCCAGCATTTT; D: TRBD1; J: TRBJ1-5; V: TRBV29-1; size: .
CDR3: CASSLYPSGSSYEQYF; DNA: TGTGCCAGCAGCCTCTACCCAAGCGGGAGCTCCTACGAGCAGTACTTC; D: TRBD2; J: TRBJ2-7; V: TRBV7-6; size: few
CDR3: CASGRPSNEQYF; DNA: TGTGCCAGCGGCAGACCTTCTAACGAGCAGTACTTC; D: .; J: TRBJ2-7; V: TRBV6-1; size: few
CDR3: CASSEGTGRNTEAFF; DNA: TGTGCCAGTAGTGAGGGGACAGGGAGGAACACTGAAGCTTTCTTT; D: TRBD1; J: TRBJ1-1; V: TRBV19; size: .
CDR3: CASSSLGGSSGANVLTF; DNA: TGTGCCAGCAGTTCCCTGGGGGGGAGCTCTGGGGCCAACGTCCTGACTTTC; D: TRBD2; J: TRBJ2-6; V: TRBV7-9; size: .
CDR3: CSARDGTLQPQHF; DNA: TGCAGTGCTAGAGATGGGACACTCCAGCCCCAGCATTTT; D: .; J: TRBJ1-5; V: TRBV20-1; size: few